This T cell receptor (beta chain) is from a study of blood T cell repertoires in COVID-19. Across the study: Acute and convalescent COVID-19 samples came from the United States, Italy and Spain.

Clones were sequenced by immunoSEQ multiplex PCR, and TCRdb holds only the in-frame ones, with some missing. Found here are approximately 400,000 clones, 70% to 90% of them singletons; the top ten hold roughly 1.2%. This CDR3 has 13 residues. V dropped 5 bases and J dropped 6 bases, with 13 bases sitting between them. Per germline, CDR1 MRHNA and CDR2 SNTAGT. This sequence joins TRBV6-4 and TRBJ1-2, with D perhaps matching TRBD1 (6 bases). What was sequenced was PBMCs or T cells enriched from blood (not recorded which). The receptor was derived from a woman aged 18-29 years who had recovered from COVID-19. CDR3 residues: CASSREQGHGYTF. DNA for the CDR3: TGTGCCAGCAGTAGAGAACAGGGACATGGCTACACCTTC.